This entry describes one T cell receptor (beta chain). Its antigen is unknown. Trimming shortened V by 4 bases and J by 4 bases, and 9 bases separated the two germline ends. Germline CDR1 and CDR2: SGHRS and YFSETQ. The CDR3 loop spans 14 amino acids. This record comes from a study of T cells after yellow fever vaccination. Study at large: Researchers used SMART-Seq v4 Ultra Low Input to prepare fractions that had low cell numbers.

TCRdb called the 5' RACE reads again in MiXCR, with one record for every CDR3 protein. The sample records a few hundred thousand distinct CDR3 sequences, less than 9.5% being singletons. Study-level findings and limits: It was a weaker secondary response, yet one that peaked faster, at day 5 versus 15.

This material consisted of PBMCs, taken about 41 days after the first yellow fever vaccination. This receptor was obtained from a man aged 18 to 30 who received the YFV17D yellow fever vaccine. The gene calls are TRBV5-1 and TRBJ2-6; D gene ambiguous. Here the CDR3 reads CASSPAAGANVLTF. The CDR3 DNA reads TGCGCCAGCAGCCCGGCAGCCGGGGCCAACGTCCTGACTTTC. Full variable domain (remainder filled in from reference TRBV5-1 and TRBJ2-6): KAGVTQTPRYLIKTRGQQVTLSCSPISGHRSVSWYQQTPGQGLQFLFEYFSETQRNKGNFPGRFSGRQFSNSRSEMNVSTLELGDSALYLCASSPAAGANVLTFGAGSRLTVL.